This T cell receptor (beta chain) was sequenced during a study of T cells in Graves' hyperthyroidism and ophthalmopathy. Amplification of TCR beta CDR3 regions was performed using RNA transcripts as template. With the HTBI primer set, the TCR CDR3 went through a first round of RT-PCR. One entry per CDR3 protein, called by TCRdb with MiXCR from the multiplex PCR reads. This sample has about 330,000 distinct CDR3 sequences, with roughly 13% found just once. Uncontrolled infections, other autoimmune diseases, pregnancy or lactation led to exclusion of patients. A 10 ml volume of fresh peripheral blood provided the PBMCs. This clonotype was observed at least ten times. With 0 bases clipped from V and 5 bases from J, the junction kept 7 bases outside the gene matches. This CDR3 is built from 16 residues. Germline loops: CDR1 ENHRY, CDR2 SYGVKD.

The sequenced material came from blood. The clonotype comes from a woman aged 40 to 50 with Graves' ophthalmopathy. This chain links TRBV10-3 with TRBJ2-1, with 7 bases lining up with TRBD2. The CDR3 region is CAISESGRELHNEQFF. For the CDR3, the DNA is TGTGCCATCAGTGAGTCGGGGCGGGAGCTCCACAATGAGCAGTTCTTC.